This TCR beta chain was recorded in a study of blood T cell repertoires in COVID-19. Deletions cut 5 bases from V and 4 bases from J, with 20 bases between. Germline-derived CDR1 and CDR2 are LNHNV and YYDKDF (reference sequence). The CDR3 length is 16 residues. This clone appeared a few times. Data came from immunoSEQ multiplex PCR; TCRdb stores just in-frame clones and leaves some out. The sample lists approximately 200,000 clones, 65% to 90% occurring once. The TCR was taken from a woman aged 25 to 39 who had been exposed to COVID-19. The rearrangement uses TRBV15 and TRBJ1-1; D remains ambiguous. The sample was PBMCs or T cells enriched from blood (not recorded which). In DNA, the CDR3 is TGTGCCACCAGCGTACCCCCGGGAGGGCGTGGCACTGAAGCTTTCTTT. Amino acids: CATSVPPGGRGTEAFF.